The 14 T cell receptor beta chains below all came from one sample that was sequenced in a study of cytomegalovirus exposure and HLA in healthy donors. It was with 60 Vbeta and 13 Jbeta primers that the PCR ran. Clones were read by immunoSEQ multiplex PCR, and TCRdb kept only the in-frame ones, dropping some. The repertoire holds 130,000 to 150,000 clones, with roughly 78% as singletons. The sequenced sample consisted of PBMCs. These receptors came from a man in his forties or fifties in good health and CMV-seropositive.

The rearrangement joins TRBV18 to TRBJ1-2, with unresolved D. The CDR3 loop spans 13 amino acids. Trimming removed 6 bases at V and 2 bases at J, with 10 bases between. Germline CDR1 and CDR2: KGHSH and LQKENI. The CDR3: CASSGGENYGYTF. In nucleotides, the CDR3 is TGTGCCAGCTCTGGCGGGGAAAACTATGGCTACACCTTC.

The CDR3 here is CASDLDGFYGYTF. CDR3 coding DNA: TGCGCCAGCGACTTAGACGGGTTCTATGGCTACACCTTC. V gene TRBV5-1 combines with J gene TRBJ1-2; D call uncertain. This CDR3 has 13 residues. Trimming stripped 7 bases from V and 4 bases from J, with 14 bases between. Germline CDR1 is SGHRS and CDR2 is YFSETQ.

The table lists this clone with a few counts. V usage is TRBV7-6 and J usage is TRBJ2-1; a possible D gene is TRBD2 (7 bases). Trimming removed 2 bases from V and 0 bases from J, with 11 bases in between. The germline gives CDR1 SGHVS, CDR2 FNYEAQ. This CDR3 has 16 residues. CDR3 residues: CASSLLAGASYNEQFF. For the CDR3, the DNA is TGTGCCAGCAGCTTACTCGCGGGGGCCTCCTACAATGAGCAGTTCTTC.

The chain carries TRBV11-3 and TRBJ2-1; no clear D gene. CDR3 length equals 13 residues. Germline V CDR1 and CDR2: SGHNT, YENEEA. V lost 1 base and J lost 7, with 8 bases in between. The CDR3 nucleotides read TGTGCCAGCAGCTTAGGAGACGGGAATGAGCAGTTCTTC. It translates to CASSLGDGNEQFF.

The chain employs TRBV9 and TRBJ1-2; 8 bases align to TRBD1. Germline-derived CDR1 and CDR2 are SGDLS and YYNGEE. With V trimmed by 6 bases and J by 5 bases, 9 bases remained unmatched. The CDR3 is 14 residues long. Here the CDR3 reads CASTKTGGEYGYTF. The CDR3 bases are TGTGCCAGCACTAAAACAGGGGGGGAGTATGGCTACACCTTC.

This clone appeared a single time. V is TRBV4-1 and J is TRBJ2-1; D may be TRBD2 (5 bases). Germline values: CDR1 MGHRA, CDR2 YSYEKL. With 5 bases removed from V and 8 bases from J, the gap between germline ends came to 13 bases. This CDR3 comprises 13 residues. The CDR3 nucleotides read TGCGCCAGCAGCTCCCGGGATTCCGATGAGCAGTTCTTC. Its translation is CASSSRDSDEQFF.

The chain couples TRBV5-1 to TRBJ1-1; TRBD1 is a possible D gene (5 bases). Trimming took off 6 bases at V and 4 bases at J, with 10 bases between the two ends. The CDR3 has 12 amino acids. Germline V lookup: CDR1 SGHRS, CDR2 YFSETQ. The CDR3 region has the DNA TGCGCCAGCAAGTCCGGGGGCACTGAAGCTTTCTTT. Residues: CASKSGGTEAFF. Based on the CDR3 plus reference TRBV5-1 and TRBJ1-1, the full variable domain is KAGVTQTPRYLIKTRGQQVTLSCSPISGHRSVSWYQQTPGQGLQFLFEYFSETQRNKGNFPGRFSGRQFSNSRSEMNVSTLELGDSALYLCASKSGGTEAFFGQGTRLTVV.

On this clone: Other DNA sequences in this sample translate to the same CDR3. This chain uses TRBV5-6 with TRBJ2-7, with 9 bases fitting TRBD2. The V gene end was trimmed by 0 bases and the J gene end by 2 bases; junction bases not matched to a gene: 3. This CDR3 has 15 amino acids. The germline CDR1 and CDR2 sequences are SGHDT and YYEEEE. In nucleotides, the CDR3 is TGTGCCAGCAGCTTGGGACTAGCGGTCACCTACGAGCAGTACTTC. It specifies CASSLGLAVTYEQYF.

To note about this clone: The junction departs from germline at one end; a sequencing error may be responsible. The V call is TRBV15, the J call TRBJ1-2; 8 bases agree with TRBD1. The germline V gene encodes CDR1 LNHNV and CDR2 YYDKDF (reference sequence). This CDR3 has 13 residues. The chain's CDR3 is CAISGQGSYGYTF. Written as DNA, the CDR3 is TGTGCCATCAGCGGACAGGGATCCTATGGCTACACCTTC.

The CDR3 protein is CASSLWGGMAAPSYNEQFF. The CDR3 region has the DNA TGCGCCAGCAGCTTGTGGGGGGGGATGGCGGCGCCCTCCTACAATGAGCAGTTCTTC. The chain carries TRBV5-1 and TRBJ2-1, with 7 bases aligning to TRBD2. Germline CDR1 and CDR2: SGHRS and YFSETQ. V lost 1 base and J lost 0; bases outside the gene matches: 13. The CDR3 totals 19 residues.

The rearrangement joins TRBV30 to TRBJ2-1, with TRBD2 matching 7 bases. Germline assignment: CDR1 GTSNPN and CDR2 SVGIG (reference sequence). This CDR3 is 13 amino acids long. The V gene end was trimmed by 3 bases and the J gene end by 7 bases; junction bases not matched to a gene: 6. CDR3 sequence (DNA): TGTGCCTGGAGCCGCGGGAGTAGGAATGAGCAGTTCTTC. It translates to CAWSRGSRNEQFF.

This chain uses TRBV11-2 with TRBJ2-3; TRBD2 aligns across 9 bases. The CDR3 is 14 amino acids. V lost 5 bases, J lost 3 bases, and 3 bases stayed unmatched. Germline V gene lookup returns CDR1 SGHAT and CDR2 FQNNGV. The CDR3 is CASSLSGRTDTQYF. CDR3 bases: TGTGCCAGCAGCCTTAGCGGGAGAACAGATACGCAGTATTTT.

This chain joins TRBV9 and TRBJ1-2; perhaps TRBD1 as D (6 bases). The V end lost 4 bases, the J end lost 2 bases, and 9 bases lay between the germline ends. This CDR3 is built from 13 residues. Per the germline V gene, CDR1 is SGDLS and CDR2 is YYNGEE. This CDR3 reads CASSPTGNYGYTF. CDR3 bases: TGTGCCAGCAGCCCCACAGGGAACTATGGCTACACCTTC.

This chain uses TRBV27 with TRBJ2-5, with D possibly TRBD2 on 7 matching bases. Germline V lookup: CDR1 MNHEY, CDR2 SMNVEV (reference sequence). Trimming took off 1 base at V and 2 bases at J, with 11 bases between the two ends. The CDR3 runs to 15 residues. CDR3 bases: TGTGCCAGCAGTTTATTCGGGGGGCGGCAAGAGACCCAGTACTTC. Translating it yields CASSLFGGRQETQYF.